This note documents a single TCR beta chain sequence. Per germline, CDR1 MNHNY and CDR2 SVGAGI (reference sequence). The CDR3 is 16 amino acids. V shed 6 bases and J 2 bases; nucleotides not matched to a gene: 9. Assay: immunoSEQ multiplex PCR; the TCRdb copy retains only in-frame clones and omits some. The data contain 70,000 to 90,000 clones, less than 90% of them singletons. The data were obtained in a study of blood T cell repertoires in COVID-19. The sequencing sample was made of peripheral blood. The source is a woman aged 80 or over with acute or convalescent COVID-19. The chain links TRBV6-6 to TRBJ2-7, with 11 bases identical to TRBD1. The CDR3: CASSSRPGQGAYEQYF. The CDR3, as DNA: TGTGCCAGCAGCTCCCGACCGGGACAGGGGGCCTACGAGCAGTACTTC.